Described below is a single T cell receptor beta chain sequence and its context. V was trimmed by 0 bases and J by 4 bases, leaving 8 bases between them. The CDR3 totals 14 residues. Germline loops: CDR1 SGHDT, CDR2 YYEEEE. In the authors' methods: Quantification of nucleated cells was approximated via reference gene primer amplification. The protocol was immunoSEQ multiplex PCR, while the TCRdb copy is restricted to in-frame clones and leaves out a portion. V, J and clone size derive from that table, while D and trimming were established from the DNA sequence. The data hold some 200,000 clones, with under 90% observed a single time. The data were taken from a study of blood T cell repertoires in COVID-19.

This TCR was recovered from a woman between 55 and 75 years old who had recovered from COVID-19. The rearrangement uses TRBV5-6 and TRBJ1-5, with D uncertain. Sample: peripheral blood. CDR3: CASSLGVGNQPQHF. In DNA form, the CDR3 reads TGTGCCAGCAGCTTGGGGGTCGGGAATCAGCCCCAGCATTTT.